The 4 T cell receptor delta chains below all came from one sample that was sequenced in a study of gamma-delta T cells after stem cell transplantation. TCRdb re-analyzed the RT-PCR reads via CATT. Of 12,000 or so delta-chain clones listed, 1.3% were seen once; the top ten hold approximately 10%. The sample taken for sequencing was gamma-delta T cells. The source is a human donor. It is not recorded whose cells these are; they may come from a transplant donor.

This clone has more than one count but fewer than ten. It is likely a read error: a sequence one base away is far more abundant. Other DNA sequences from this sample encode an identical CDR3 as well. This chain joins TRDV2 and TRDJ1; D is uncertain. Trimming cost V 2 bases and J 0 bases, with 18 bases left between them. The CDR3 extends over 17 amino acids. Germline V gene sequence: CDR1 GEAIGNYY, CDR2 EKD. CDR3 DNA sequence: TGTGCCTGTGACATGTTACCGAACTCGCCCAACACCGATAAACTCATCTTT. Residues: CACDMLPNSPNTDKLIF.

This clone was seen more than once but under ten times. With a much larger clone just one base away, this may be a read error. Other nucleotide sequences from this sample produce the same CDR3. The chain uses TRDV2 and TRDJ1; D gene uncertain. This CDR3 is 14 amino acids long. Germline V CDR1 and CDR2: GEAIGNYY, EKD. The CDR3 nucleotides are TGTGCCTGCGACACAGTCACGAGCACCGATAAACTCATCTTT. Translated, it gives CACDTVTSTDKLIF.

A remark on this clone: Just one base apart from a much larger clone, this may be a read error. In the same sample, other DNA sequences code for this CDR3. V usage is TRDV2 and J usage is TRDJ1; D gene uncertain. The CDR3 contains 16 residues. V was trimmed by 3 bases and J by 2 bases, leaving 18 bases between them. The germline CDR1 and CDR2 sequences are GEAIGNYY and EKD. The CDR3, as DNA: TGTGCCTGTGACTCAGTAGGAGACTCGTGGACCGATAAACTCATCTTT. Translation: CACDSVGDSWTDKLIF.

Concerning this clone: This DNA translates differently at residue 9 from the TCRdb protein, which is that of a much larger clone; a read error is likely, and the protein shown is the DNA's own translation. The chain recombines TRDV2 with TRDJ1; 8 nucleotides line up with TRDD3. Losses at the gene ends were 2 bases for V and 0 bases for J; bases not matched to a gene: 7. The CDR3 extends over 16 amino acids. Germline V gene sequence: CDR1 GEAIGNYY, CDR2 EKD. CDR3: CACDSMGDDHTDKLIF. Here the CDR3 DNA reads TGTGCCTGTGACAGTATGGGGGATGATCACACCGATAAACTCATCTTT.